This paragraph reports one T cell receptor beta chain. What it binds is unknown. Repertoires were generated with immunoSEQ multiplex PCR, while TCRdb's copy carries only in-frame clones and drops some. The data contain about 70,000 clones, about 90% of them singletons. V was pared by 8 bases and J by 4 bases, with 23 bases between. Germline lookup yields CDR1 KGHSH and CDR2 LQKENI. CDR3 length: 16 residues. These data belong to a study of lymphopenia after photon versus proton radiotherapy. Overall study findings and caveats: Better survival with proton therapy was suggested as possible, not demonstrated. After the lymphocyte nadir, photon-treated repertoires showed oligoclonal expansion, especially of CD8+ Temra cells. A bigger post-nadir fall in TCR diversity correlated inversely with survival time in deceased patients. Relative stability marked proton patients; photon patients lost diversity and naive cells.

The sequences come from peripheral blood, collected from a patient treated with photon-based radiotherapy. The TCR was taken from a middle-aged woman with cholangiocarcinoma. The genes are TRBV18 and TRBJ1-1; D not resolved. The CDR3 is CASTRENYGLGTEAFF. CDR3 nucleotides: TGTGCCAGCACACGAGAGAACTACGGGCTTGGCACTGAAGCTTTCTTT.